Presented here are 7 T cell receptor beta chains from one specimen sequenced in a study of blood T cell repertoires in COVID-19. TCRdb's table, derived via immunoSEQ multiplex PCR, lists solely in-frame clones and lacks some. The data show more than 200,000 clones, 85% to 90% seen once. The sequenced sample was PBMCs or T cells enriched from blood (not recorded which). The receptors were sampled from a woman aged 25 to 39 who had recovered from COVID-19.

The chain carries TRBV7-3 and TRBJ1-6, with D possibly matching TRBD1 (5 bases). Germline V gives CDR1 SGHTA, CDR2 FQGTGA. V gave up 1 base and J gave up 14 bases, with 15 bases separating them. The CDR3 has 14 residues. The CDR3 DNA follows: TGTGCCAGCAGCTTAAAGGCCAGGGCAACGGCCCTCCACTTT. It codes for CASSLKARATALHF.

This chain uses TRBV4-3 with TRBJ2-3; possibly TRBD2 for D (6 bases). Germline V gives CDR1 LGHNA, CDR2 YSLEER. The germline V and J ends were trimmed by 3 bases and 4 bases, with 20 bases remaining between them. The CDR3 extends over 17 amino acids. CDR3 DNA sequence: TGCGCCAGCAGCCAGGACCTGGGGGGAGTAGGGGCAGATACGCAGTATTTT. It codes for CASSQDLGGVGADTQYF.

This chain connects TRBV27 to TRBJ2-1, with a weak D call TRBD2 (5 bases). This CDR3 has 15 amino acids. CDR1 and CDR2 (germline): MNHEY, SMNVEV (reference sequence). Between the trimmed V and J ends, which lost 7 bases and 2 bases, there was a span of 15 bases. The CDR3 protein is CASKLAANPYNEQFF. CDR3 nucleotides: TGTGCCAGCAAGCTAGCCGCAAATCCCTACAATGAGCAGTTCTTC.

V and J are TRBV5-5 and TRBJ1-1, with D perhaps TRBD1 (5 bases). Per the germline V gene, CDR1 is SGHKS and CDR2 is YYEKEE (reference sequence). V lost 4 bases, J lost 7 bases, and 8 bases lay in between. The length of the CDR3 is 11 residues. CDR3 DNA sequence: TGTGCCAGCAGCCCGGGGGGTGAAGCTTTCTTT. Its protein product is CASSPGGEAFF.

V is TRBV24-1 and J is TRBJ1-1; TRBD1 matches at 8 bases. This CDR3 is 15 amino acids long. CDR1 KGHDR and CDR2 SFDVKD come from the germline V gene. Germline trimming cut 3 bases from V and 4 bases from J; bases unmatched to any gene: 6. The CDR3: CATSDKGTGGTEAFF. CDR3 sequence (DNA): TGTGCCACCAGTGATAAGGGCACAGGGGGCACTGAAGCTTTCTTT.

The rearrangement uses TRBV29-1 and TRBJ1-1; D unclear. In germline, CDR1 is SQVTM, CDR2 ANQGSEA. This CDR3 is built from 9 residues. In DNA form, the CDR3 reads TGCACCCCGAGGCGGGAAGCTTTCTTT. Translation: CTPRREAFF.

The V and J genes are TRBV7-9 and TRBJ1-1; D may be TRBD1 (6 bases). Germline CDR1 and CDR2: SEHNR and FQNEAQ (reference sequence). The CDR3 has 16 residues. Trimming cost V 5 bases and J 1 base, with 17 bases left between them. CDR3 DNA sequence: TGTGCCAGCAGCCGTTCCGGGGGGCGTGGGAACACTGAAGCTTTCTTT. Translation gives CASSRSGGRGNTEAFF. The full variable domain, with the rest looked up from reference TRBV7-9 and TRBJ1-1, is DTGVSQNPRHKITKRGQNVTFRCDPISEHNRLYWYRQTLGQGPEFLTYFQNEAQLEKSRLLSDRFSAERPKGSFSTLEIQRTEQGDSAMYLCASSRSGGRGNTEAFFGQGTRLTVV.